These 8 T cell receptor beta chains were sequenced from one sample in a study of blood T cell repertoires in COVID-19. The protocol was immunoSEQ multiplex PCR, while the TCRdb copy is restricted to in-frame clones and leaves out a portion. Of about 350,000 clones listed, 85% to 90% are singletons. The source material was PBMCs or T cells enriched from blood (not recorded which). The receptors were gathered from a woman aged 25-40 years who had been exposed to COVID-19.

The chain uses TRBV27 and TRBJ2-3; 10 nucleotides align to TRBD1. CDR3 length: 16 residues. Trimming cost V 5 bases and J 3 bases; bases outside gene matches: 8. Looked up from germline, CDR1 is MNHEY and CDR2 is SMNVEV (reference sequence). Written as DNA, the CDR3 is TGTGCCAGCAGTCCCTGGACAGGGGGTTATACAGATACGCAGTATTTT. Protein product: CASSPWTGGYTDTQYF.

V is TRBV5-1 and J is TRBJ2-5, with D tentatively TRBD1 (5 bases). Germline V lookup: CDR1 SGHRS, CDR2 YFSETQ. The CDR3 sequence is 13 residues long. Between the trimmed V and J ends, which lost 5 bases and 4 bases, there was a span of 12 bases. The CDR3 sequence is CASRDTLRETQYF. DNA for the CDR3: TGCGCCAGCAGGGACACCTTAAGAGAGACCCAGTACTTC.

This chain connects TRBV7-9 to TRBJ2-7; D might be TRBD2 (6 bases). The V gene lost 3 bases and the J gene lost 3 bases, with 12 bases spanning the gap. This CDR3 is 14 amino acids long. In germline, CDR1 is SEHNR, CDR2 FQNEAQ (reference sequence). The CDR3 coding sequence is TGTGCCAGCAGCTTGTGGAGGGAAAACTACGAGCAGTACTTC. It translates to CASSLWRENYEQYF.

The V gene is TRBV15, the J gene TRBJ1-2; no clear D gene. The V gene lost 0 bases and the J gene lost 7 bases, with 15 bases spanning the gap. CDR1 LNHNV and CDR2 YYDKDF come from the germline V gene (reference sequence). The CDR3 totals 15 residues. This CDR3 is CATSREIGGLSGYTF. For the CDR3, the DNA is TGTGCCACCAGCAGAGAAATCGGCGGGCTCTCTGGCTACACCTTC.

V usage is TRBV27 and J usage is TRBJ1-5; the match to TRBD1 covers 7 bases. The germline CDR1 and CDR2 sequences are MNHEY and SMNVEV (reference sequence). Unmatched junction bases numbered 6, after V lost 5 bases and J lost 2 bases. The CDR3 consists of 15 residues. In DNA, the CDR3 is TGTGCCAGCAGTGACAGGGCTTGGGGCAATCAGCCCCAGCATTTT. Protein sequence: CASSDRAWGNQPQHF.

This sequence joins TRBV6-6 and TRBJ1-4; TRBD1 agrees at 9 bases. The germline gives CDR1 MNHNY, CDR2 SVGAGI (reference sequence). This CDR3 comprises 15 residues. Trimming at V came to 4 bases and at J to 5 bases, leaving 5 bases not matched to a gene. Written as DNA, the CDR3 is TGTGCCAGCAGTTCCACCGGGACAGGGAATGAAAAACTGTTTTTT. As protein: CASSSTGTGNEKLFF.

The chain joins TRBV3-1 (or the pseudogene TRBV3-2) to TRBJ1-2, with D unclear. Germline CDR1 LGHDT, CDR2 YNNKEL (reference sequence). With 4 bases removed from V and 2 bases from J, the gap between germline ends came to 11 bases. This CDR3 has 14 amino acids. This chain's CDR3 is CASSLTTPNYGYTF. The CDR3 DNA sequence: TGTGCCAGCAGCCTAACAACACCGAACTATGGCTACACCTTC.

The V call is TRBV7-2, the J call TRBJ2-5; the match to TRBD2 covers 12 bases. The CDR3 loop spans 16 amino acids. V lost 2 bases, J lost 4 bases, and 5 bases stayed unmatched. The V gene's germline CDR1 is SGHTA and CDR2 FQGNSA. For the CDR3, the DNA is TGTGCCAGCAGCTTATTACCGGGACTAGCGGGAGAGACCCAGTACTTC. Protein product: CASSLLPGLAGETQYF.